The 31 T cell receptor beta chains listed next were all sequenced from one sample in a study of CD8+CD57+ T cells in acquired aplastic anemia. Genomic DNA provided the template from which TCR beta VDJ and CDR3 profiles were obtained. TCRdb reprocessed the reads via MiXCR and lists one record per CDR3 protein. The sample lists 180,000 or so distinct CDR3 sequences; 40% to 50% were seen once. Source material: sorted CD4+, CD8+, or CD8+CD57+ T cells (not recorded which) from PBMCs. The receptor source for this set is a human donor in good health.

This clonotype was seen many times. DNA of the CDR3: TGTGCCAGCAGCCGGGGGGGAGGGGCCTACGAGCAGTACTTC. This codes for CASSRGGGAYEQYF. The genes are TRBV7-2 and TRBJ2-7; 8 nucleotides line up with TRBD2. Germline-derived CDR1 and CDR2 are SGHTA and FQGNSA. V shed 5 bases and J 2 bases; nucleotides not matched to a gene: 5. This CDR3 comprises 14 residues.

This clonotype was observed a single time. V is TRBV19 and J is TRBJ2-1, with 8 bases aligning to TRBD1. The germline V gene encodes CDR1 LNHDA and CDR2 SQIVND (reference sequence). V lost 7 bases, J lost 4 bases, and 12 bases stayed unmatched. The length of the CDR3 is 16 residues. In DNA, the CDR3 is TGTGCCAGTAACACCAGAGAGACAGGGGAGTACAATGAGCAGTTCTTC. Protein: CASNTRETGEYNEQFF.

This clonotype has only a few counts. The chain employs TRBV6-1 and TRBJ2-5, with D perhaps matching TRBD1 (8 bases). This CDR3 has 15 amino acids. Trimming removed 2 bases at V and 2 bases at J, with 12 bases between. Germline CDR1 reads MNHNS; CDR2 reads SASEGT. The CDR3 DNA reads TGTGCCAGCAGTGAATACAGGGGGGGGCAAGAGACCCAGTACTTC. It yields the protein CASSEYRGGQETQYF.

This clonotype was seen ten or more times. This chain connects TRBV6-1 to TRBJ2-6, with D perhaps matching TRBD1 (5 bases). This CDR3 spans 17 amino acids. Trimming pared 6 bases from V and 1 base from J, leaving 16 bases between. The germline gives CDR1 MNHNS, CDR2 SASEGT. The CDR3: CASREQGVPSGANVLTF. CDR3 in DNA: TGTGCCAGCAGAGAGCAGGGTGTCCCGTCTGGGGCCAACGTCCTGACTTTC.

This clonotype was found many times. V and J are TRBV7-2 and TRBJ2-7, with D perhaps matching TRBD1 or TRBD2 (5 bases each). This CDR3 has 15 residues. V lost 5 bases to trimming and J lost 0 bases, with 14 bases between them. Germline values: CDR1 SGHTA, CDR2 FQGNSA. The CDR3 spells CASSPRDRSSYEQYF. For the CDR3, the DNA is TGTGCCAGCAGCCCCCGGGACCGGAGCTCCTACGAGCAGTACTTC.

This clonotype was seen ten or more times. J is TRBJ2-2 and V is TRBV29-1; no clear D. Germline CDR1 SQVTM, CDR2 ANQGSEA. V was cut by 5 bases and J by 0 bases, with 7 bases left in between. This CDR3 has 13 residues. The CDR3 spells CSVMRTNTGELFF. The CDR3 DNA reads as TGCAGCGTTATGCGTACGAACACCGGGGAGCTGTTTTTT.

On this clonotype itself: Germline is not matched at one junction end, which may reflect a read error. The V call is TRBV24-1, the J call TRBJ1-4, with a weak D call TRBD1 (6 bases). Germline values: CDR1 KGHDR, CDR2 SFDVKD. The CDR3 contains 15 residues. The DNA for the CDR3 is TGTGCCACCAGTGCCTCAGGGGCAACTAATGAAGAACTGTTTTTT. Translation: CATSASGATNEELFF.

Concerning this clonotype: A much bigger clone sits one base away, suggesting this may be a read error. The genes are TRBV9 and TRBJ2-1; unclear D gene. The germline V and J ends were trimmed by 4 bases and 0 bases, with 17 bases remaining between them. Germline CDR1 SGDLS, CDR2 YYNGEE. The CDR3 runs 17 residues. In nucleotides, the CDR3 is TGTGCCAGCAGCTTAACCCACATGAAGGGCTCCTACAATGAGCAGTTCTTC. It is translated as CASSLTHMKGSYNEQFF.

V usage is TRBV12-3 or TRBV12-4 and J usage is TRBJ1-5, with 8 bases aligning to TRBD1. V shed 7 bases and J 7 bases; nucleotides not matched to a gene: 6. The CDR3 loop spans 13 amino acids. CDR3 region: CASIQGGGQPQHF. The CDR3, as DNA: TGTGCCAGCATACAGGGGGGAGGGCAGCCCCAGCATTTT.

This clonotype was seen many times. This chain connects TRBV5-6 to TRBJ1-1; D unclear. The V and J ends lost 2 bases and 1 base respectively, with 9 bases between them. This CDR3 has 14 amino acids. The germline V gene has CDR1 SGHDT and CDR2 YYEEEE. CDR3 nucleotides: TGTGCCAGCAGCTTTGGCACCACGAACACTGAAGCTTTCTTT. This codes for CASSFGTTNTEAFF.

Details on this clonotype: This may be a read error: a much more frequent sequence differs by one nucleotide. The chain carries TRBV20-1 and TRBJ1-1; tentatively, D is TRBD1 (5 bases). The CDR3 totals 15 residues. Germline CDR1 reads DFQATT; CDR2 reads SNEGSKA (reference sequence). The CDR3 bases are TGCAGTGCTAGAGATCCCAGGGTGGAGGGCACTGAAGCTTCCTTT. Amino acids: CSARDPRVEGTEASF.

This clonotype was seen more than once but under ten times. The chain combines TRBV6-1 with TRBJ2-7, with TRBD2 matching over 10 bases. The CDR3 extends over 17 amino acids. Germline V CDR1 and CDR2: MNHNS, SASEGT. Germline trimming cut 7 bases from V and 0 bases from J; bases unmatched to any gene: 12. The CDR3 protein is CASNPIKTSGRSYEQYF. The CDR3 DNA sequence: TGTGCCAGCAACCCCATAAAGACTAGCGGGCGCTCCTACGAGCAGTACTTC.

The chain joins TRBV7-2 to TRBJ2-1; TRBD2 agrees at 13 bases. The germline V gene encodes CDR1 SGHTA and CDR2 FQGNSA. Trimming cost V 5 bases and J 5 bases; bases outside gene matches: 15. The CDR3 is 19 residues long. CDR3 protein: CASSQRVATSGRTNNEQFF. The CDR3 region has the DNA TGTGCCAGCAGCCAGAGGGTCGCGACTAGCGGGAGGACCAACAATGAGCAGTTCTTC.

The CDR3 sequence: CASSFQGKGNQPQHF. The CDR3 bases are TGTGCCAGCAGCTTTCAGGGTAAGGGCAATCAGCCCCAGCATTTT. The J gene is TRBJ1-5, the V gene TRBV7-2; D might be TRBD1 (5 bases). V gave up 3 bases and J gave up 2 bases, with 11 bases separating them. The CDR3 has 15 residues. Germline V lookup: CDR1 SGHTA, CDR2 FQGNSA.

In this sample, this clonotype turned up many times. The genes are TRBV7-2 and TRBJ2-7; the match to TRBD1 covers 8 bases. With V trimmed by 5 bases and J by 3 bases, 9 bases remained unmatched. Germline values: CDR1 SGHTA, CDR2 FQGNSA. This CDR3 region has 15 residues. The CDR3 DNA sequence: TGTGCCAGCAGCCAACGGACAGGGTCTCTCTACGAGCAGTACTTC. This encodes CASSQRTGSLYEQYF.

CDR3 sequence: CSARRRSHGTSGSWDNEQFF. The CDR3, as DNA: TGCAGTGCAAGAAGACGGTCACACGGGACTAGCGGGAGTTGGGACAATGAGCAGTTCTTC. The chain links TRBV20-1 to TRBJ2-1; TRBD2 matches 14 bases. V dropped 6 bases and J dropped 5; count of bases not matched to a gene: 21. CDR3 length: 20 amino acids. CDR1 and CDR2 (germline): DFQATT, SNEGSKA (reference sequence).

This rearrangement joins TRBV27 to TRBJ1-5, with 8 bases aligning to TRBD1. Germline V gives CDR1 MNHEY, CDR2 SMNVEV (reference sequence). With 5 bases clipped from V and 0 bases from J, the junction kept 3 bases outside the gene matches. CDR3 size: 15 residues. The chain's CDR3 is CASSSDRGSNQPQHF. The CDR3 DNA sequence: TGTGCCAGCAGTAGCGACAGGGGTAGCAATCAGCCCCAGCATTTT.

Points on this clonotype: Sequence at one end of the junction differs from germline and may be a read error. V is TRBV11-1 and J is TRBJ1-1; 9 positions agree with TRBD1. The CDR3 totals 16 residues. Per the germline V gene, CDR1 is SGHAT and CDR2 is FQDESV (reference sequence). CDR3 in amino acids: CASSLRDRAMNTEAFF. The CDR3 bases are TGTGCCAGCAGCTTAAGGGACAGGGCTATGAACACCGAAGCTTTCTTT.

This clonotype has just one count. A much more abundant neighbour one base away suggests this may be a read error. The chain is built from TRBV5-1 and TRBJ2-1; the match to TRBD1 covers 9 bases. In germline, CDR1 is SGHRS, CDR2 YFSETQ. This CDR3 spans 16 amino acids. The CDR3 coding sequence is TGCGCCAGCAGCTTCGCTAGGACAGGGGCCTACAATGAGGAGTTCTTC. Translating it yields CASSFARTGAYNEEFF. The whole variable domain, filled in from reference TRBV5-1 and TRBJ2-1, reads KAGVTQTPRYLIKTRGQQVTLSCSPISGHRSVSWYQQTPGQGLQFLFEYFSETQRNKGNFPGRFSGRQFSNSRSEMNVSTLELGDSALYLCASSFARTGAYNEEFFGPGTRLTVL.

This clonotype was seen many times. This could be a read error, since a much larger clone is one nucleotide away. The chain is built from TRBV7-9 and TRBJ2-7, with 7 bases matching TRBD1. The CDR3 totals 13 residues. The germline CDR1 and CDR2 sequences are SEHNR and FQNEAQ (reference sequence). CDR3 nucleotides: TGTGCCAGCAGCTGGGACAGCTCCTGCGAGCAGTACTTC. Translated, it gives CASSWDSSCEQYF.

This clonotype was seen many times. The V call is TRBV20-1, the J call TRBJ2-7, with 9 bases lining up with TRBD2. CDR3 size: 15 residues. The trim removed 6 bases at V and 6 bases at J, leaving 15 bases unmatched. CDR1 and CDR2 (germline): DFQATT, SNEGSKA (reference sequence). The CDR3 nucleotides read TGCAGTGCGCCACCCCCTAGCGGGAAGGGTCGCGAGCAGTACTTC. Translation: CSAPPPSGKGREQYF.

The rearrangement uses TRBV19 and TRBJ1-3; no clear D gene. The germline CDR1 and CDR2 sequences are LNHDA and SQIVND (reference sequence). With 7 bases removed from V and 4 bases from J, the gap between germline ends came to 11 bases. The CDR3 runs 13 residues. CDR3 sequence reads: CASKKTEGNTIYF. The CDR3 coding sequence is TGTGCCAGTAAGAAAACAGAGGGAAACACCATATATTTT.

There are many counts of this clonotype. The V gene is TRBV7-8, the J gene TRBJ2-3; 8 bases map to TRBD2. This CDR3 region has 15 residues. V shed 5 bases and J 4 bases; nucleotides not matched to a gene: 8. Germline lookup yields CDR1 SGHVS and CDR2 FQNEAQ. The CDR3 here is CASSPARAGADTQYF. The CDR3 DNA follows: TGTGCCAGCAGCCCCGCCAGAGCGGGAGCAGATACGCAGTATTTT. The full variable domain, rest sourced from reference TRBV7-8 and TRBJ2-3, is GAGVSQSPRYKVAKRGQDVALRCDPISGHVSLFWYQQALGQGPEFLTYFQNEAQLDKSGLPSDRFFAERPEGSVSTLKIQRTQQEDSAVYLCASSPARAGADTQYFGPGTRLTVL.

This clonotype was seen at least ten times. V usage is TRBV24-1 and J usage is TRBJ2-3; 10 bases are a match to TRBD2. With V trimmed by 3 bases and J by 6 bases, 8 bases remained unmatched. The CDR3 totals 16 residues. Looked up from germline, CDR1 is KGHDR and CDR2 is SFDVKD. CDR3 amino acids: CATSDPTSGERDTQYF. The CDR3 DNA sequence: TGTGCCACCAGTGATCCAACTAGCGGGGAGCGGGATACGCAGTATTTT.

This chain links TRBV4-1 with TRBJ1-4; D possibly corresponds to TRBD1 (6 bases). This CDR3 spans 14 amino acids. The ends were cut back, 7 bases at V and 4 bases at J, with 13 bases in the middle. The V gene's germline CDR1 is MGHRA and CDR2 YSYEKL. The CDR3 sequence is CASNRVGGNEKLFF. The DNA of the CDR3 is TGCGCCAGCAACAGGGTTGGAGGTAATGAAAAACTGTTTTTT.

The V call is TRBV20-1, the J call TRBJ1-1; tentatively, D is TRBD1 (6 bases). The CDR3 extends over 13 amino acids. Trimming removed 0 bases at V and 5 bases at J, with 10 bases between. Looked up from germline, CDR1 is DFQATT and CDR2 is SNEGSKA (reference sequence). The CDR3 region has the DNA TGCAGTGCTAGAGATAACAGGGAAACTGAAGCTTTCTTT. Translation: CSARDNRETEAFF.

V gene TRBV18 combines with J gene TRBJ2-5; no definite D call. This CDR3 comprises 13 residues. Germline-derived CDR1 and CDR2 are KGHSH and LQKENI. Trimming removed 0 bases at V and 4 bases at J, with 6 bases between. The CDR3 sequence: CASSPPELETQYF. In DNA form, the CDR3 reads TGTGCCAGCTCACCACCGGAGTTAGAGACCCAGTACTTC.

There are many counts of this clonotype. The gene calls are TRBV11-2 and TRBJ1-2; D may be TRBD1 (6 bases). Germline lookup yields CDR1 SGHAT and CDR2 FQNNGV. This CDR3 is 14 amino acids long. Trimming left V 5 bases short and J 4 bases short, with 14 bases between. CDR3 nucleotide sequence: TGTGCCAGCAGCCCAATCCGGGACACCTATGGCTACACCTTC. Translating gives CASSPIRDTYGYTF.

The sample holds a few counts of this clonotype. Here the CDR3 DNA reads TGTGCCTGGAGTGTAACGGGGTCCTTAGCCCTCCACTTT. Amino acid sequence: CAWSVTGSLALHF. The J gene is TRBJ1-6, the V gene TRBV30; the D is unclear. CDR1 and CDR2 (germline): GTSNPN, SVGIG (reference sequence). The CDR3 consists of 13 residues. V was trimmed by 0 bases and J by 14 bases, leaving 14 bases between them.

This clonotype was seen ten or more times. The V gene is TRBV20-1, the J gene TRBJ2-5; D unclear. The CDR3 runs to 12 residues. Trimming took off 1 base at V and 2 bases at J, with 5 bases between the two ends. CDR1 DFQATT and CDR2 SNEGSKA come from the germline V gene (reference sequence). In DNA form, the CDR3 reads TGCAGTGCTAGAGGCAAACAAGAGACCCAGTACTTC. Encoded protein: CSARGKQETQYF.

About this clonotype: It may be a read error: a sequence one base away is much more abundant. The rearrangement uses TRBV12-3 or TRBV12-4 and TRBJ2-2; no reliable D call. Trimming took 4 bases from V and 1 from J, leaving 10 bases between them. This CDR3 has 15 residues. The CDR3 DNA follows: TGTGCCAGCAGTTCCGACTGGAGGAACACCGGGGAGCTGTTTTTT. Its translation: CASSSDWRNTGELFF.